In its sample, the clone carrying this TCR beta chain was seen many times. Its antigen is not identified. This sample is drawn from a study of breast tumors, draining lymph nodes, adjacent tissues. Overall study results and limits: Luminal-like breast cancer showed significantly higher tumor–nontumor repertoire similarity than basal-like. The data were judged consistent with most tumor T cells coming from lymph node and expanding in tumor. Tumors had less TCR diversity than lymph nodes, more than nontumor tissue.

The CDR3 consists of 15 residues. V was cut by 7 bases and J by 5 bases, with 19 bases left in between. Samples came from axillary lymph nodes draining the breast cancer. TCRdb reprocessed the multiplex PCR reads via MiXCR and lists one record per CDR3 protein. The table shows roughly 260,000 distinct CDR3 sequences, with 30% occurring only once. The rearrangement links TRBV12-3 or TRBV12-4 to TRBJ2-3; D may be TRBD2 (7 bases). The specimen sequenced was axillary lymph node tissue. The clonotype comes from a female donor with breast cancer. Some clones in this sample may be carry-over from other donors' samples. Here the CDR3 DNA reads TGTGCCAGCAAAATGGGGCAGGGGAGGGGAGATACGCAGTATTTT. Its translation: CASKMGQGRGDTQYF.